These 22 T cell receptor beta chains were sequenced from one sample in a study of monozygotic twins with cystic fibrosis. Method: immunoSEQ multiplex PCR; TCRdb's copy keeps in-frame clones and lacks some. The table records roughly 25,000 clones, approximately 90% of them present only once. Source material: blood. The receptors come from a girl aged 2-10 years with cystic fibrosis.

The chain combines TRBV5-6 with TRBJ1-2, with D tentatively TRBD1 (5 bases). The V gene's germline CDR1 is SGHDT and CDR2 YYEEEE. V lost 3 bases, J lost 8 bases, and 20 bases lay in between. This CDR3 comprises 15 residues. CDR3 nucleotides: TGTGCCAGCAGCTCTACGTGGACGGCGGGGGGAGGCTACACCTTC. It codes for CASSSTWTAGGGYTF. Using reference TRBV5-6 and TRBJ1-2 for the parts outside the CDR3, the full variable domain is DAGVTQSPTHLIKTRGQQVTLRCSPKSGHDTVSWYQQALGQGPQFIFQYYEEEERQRGNFPDRFSGHQFPNYSSELNVNALLLGDSALYLCASSSTWTAGGGYTFGSGTRLTVV.

This chain connects TRBV4-3 to TRBJ2-7, with TRBD2 matching 7 bases. Trimming took 1 base from V and 1 from J; bases not matched to a gene: 4. The CDR3 has 15 residues. Germline V gene data show CDR1 as LGHNA and CDR2 as YSLEER. The CDR3 region is CASSQVASGSYEQYF. In DNA form, the CDR3 reads TGCGCCAGCAGCCAAGTTGCTAGCGGATCCTACGAGCAGTACTTC.

The chain recombines TRBV11-3 with TRBJ2-5, with D perhaps assigned TRBD1 or TRBD2 (5 bases each). V was clipped by 1 base and J by 5 bases, with 14 bases between them. Per germline, CDR1 SGHNT and CDR2 YENEEA. The CDR3 covers 15 residues. The CDR3 nucleotides are TGTGCCAGCAGCTTAGTTGGGGGTACAGTGGAGACCCAGTACTTC. Amino acid sequence: CASSLVGGTVETQYF.

V usage is TRBV4-3 and J usage is TRBJ1-2, with D perhaps matching TRBD1 (6 bases). V was pared by 3 bases and J by 2 bases, with 13 bases between. Germline V gene data show CDR1 as LGHNA and CDR2 as YSLEER. The CDR3 spans 15 residues. The CDR3 region is CASSHSLGANYGYTF. The CDR3 coding sequence is TGCGCCAGCAGCCACTCCCTGGGGGCCAACTATGGCTACACCTTC.

The gene calls are TRBV19 and TRBJ1-3; D gene unclear. Germline loops: CDR1 LNHDA, CDR2 SQIVND (reference sequence). The CDR3 sequence is 14 residues long. Trimming cost V 7 bases and J 4 bases, with 14 bases left between them. The chain's CDR3 is CASTPMGRGNTIYF. As DNA, the CDR3 is TGTGCCAGTACCCCTATGGGAAGGGGAAACACCATATATTTT.

The table lists this clone with a few counts. This chain connects TRBV18 to TRBJ1-2; tentative D call: TRBD1 (6 bases). V was trimmed by 6 bases and J by 8 bases, leaving 16 bases between them. This CDR3 contains 13 residues. The germline gives CDR1 KGHSH, CDR2 LQKENI. The CDR3 sequence is CASSNLEGVGYTF. In DNA form, the CDR3 reads TGTGCCAGCTCGAACCTCGAGGGGGTCGGCTACACCTTC. Based on the CDR3 plus reference TRBV18 and TRBJ1-2, the full variable domain is NAGVMQNPRHLVRRRGQEARLRCSPMKGHSHVYWYRQLPEEGLKFMVYLQKENIIDESGMPKERFSAEFPKEGPSILRIQQVVRGDSAAYFCASSNLEGVGYTFGSGTRLTVV.

This clone was counted once. The chain links TRBV27 to TRBJ1-6; D gene ambiguous. This CDR3 comprises 15 residues. Trimming shortened V by 0 bases and J by 2 bases, and 5 bases separated the two germline ends. Germline V lookup: CDR1 MNHEY, CDR2 SMNVEV (reference sequence). The CDR3: CASSLSPTYNSPLHF. CDR3 nucleotides: TGTGCCAGCAGTTTATCGCCCACCTATAATTCACCCCTCCACTTT.

The CDR3 reads CASSPSSYEQYF. The CDR3 nucleotides read TGTGCCAGCTCACCATCCTCGTACGAGCAGTACTTC. The rearrangement links TRBV18 to TRBJ2-7; no clear D gene. V gave up 2 bases and J gave up 4 bases, with 6 bases separating them. Per the germline V gene, CDR1 is KGHSH and CDR2 is LQKENI. This CDR3 has 12 residues.

The chain combines TRBV5-8 with TRBJ2-7; 7 bases are shared with TRBD2. The CDR3 is made up of 12 amino acids. V was clipped by 1 base and J by 6 bases; unmatched bases: 1. Per the germline V gene, CDR1 is SGHTS and CDR2 is YDEGEE. Here the CDR3 reads CASSLTGGEQYF. The CDR3 coding sequence is TGTGCCAGCAGCTTGACGGGGGGCGAGCAGTACTTC.

The chain joins TRBV30 to TRBJ1-5; no clear D. Germline assignment: CDR1 GTSNPN and CDR2 SVGIG (reference sequence). Trimming pared 4 bases from V and 6 bases from J, leaving 13 bases between. The CDR3 runs 13 residues. The CDR3 here is CAWNPRGGQPQHF. CDR3 nucleotide sequence: TGTGCCTGGAACCCGAGAGGAGGTCAGCCCCAGCATTTT.

The chain couples TRBV14 to TRBJ2-3; D is ambiguous. Germline lookup yields CDR1 SGHDN and CDR2 FVKESK. The V end lost 2 bases, the J end lost 0 bases, and 12 bases lay between the germline ends. The length of the CDR3 is 16 residues. The CDR3 region is CASSQNIHTSTDTQYF. CDR3 nucleotide sequence: TGTGCCAGCAGCCAAAACATCCACACTAGCACAGATACGCAGTATTTT.

The chain employs TRBV9 and TRBJ1-2; tentative D call: TRBD1 (6 bases). Germline loops: CDR1 SGDLS, CDR2 YYNGEE. With 4 bases removed from V and 8 bases from J, the gap between germline ends came to 21 bases. This CDR3 spans 15 amino acids. CDR3 sequence reads: CASSPGADTVYGYTF. The CDR3 nucleotides read TGTGCCAGCAGCCCAGGGGCAGACACGGTATACGGCTACACCTTC.

The chain employs TRBV5-6 and TRBJ2-7, with TRBD1 matching over 9 bases. With 4 bases clipped from V and 2 bases from J, the junction kept 4 bases outside the gene matches. This CDR3 is 14 amino acids long. Looked up from germline, CDR1 is SGHDT and CDR2 is YYEEEE. The CDR3 region has the DNA TGTGCCAGCAGCAGGAGGACAGGGGCCTACGAGCAGTACTTC. Protein sequence: CASSRRTGAYEQYF.

The count of this clone is one. Here the CDR3 DNA reads TGTGCCAGCAGCCCTTCGCTCGACAGCCCTTATGGCTACACCTTC. Translated: CASSPSLDSPYGYTF. J is TRBJ1-2 and V is TRBV9; possible D gene TRBD1, 5 bases. CDR3 size: 15 residues. Between the trimmed V and J ends, which lost 4 bases and 5 bases, there was a span of 18 bases. From germline, CDR1 is SGDLS and CDR2 YYNGEE.

This clone was observed a single time. V and J are TRBV4-3 and TRBJ1-6, with 7 nucleotides matching TRBD1. The CDR3 extends over 15 amino acids. Trimming at V came to 0 bases and at J to 10 bases, leaving 6 bases not matched to a gene. CDR1 is LGHNA, CDR2 YSLEER, per germline. The CDR3 coding sequence is TGCGCCAGCAGCCAAGAGCCGGGACAGCTATCACCCCTCCACTTT. Residues: CASSQEPGQLSPLHF.

The rearrangement links TRBV7-8 to TRBJ2-5; D is perhaps TRBD2 (5 bases). Germline V gives CDR1 SGHVS, CDR2 FQNEAQ. The V end lost 1 base, the J end lost 3 bases, and 9 bases lay between the germline ends. This CDR3 is 14 amino acids long. This CDR3 is CASSLDPGKETQYF. In DNA form, the CDR3 reads TGTGCCAGCAGCTTAGATCCGGGGAAAGAGACCCAGTACTTC.

CDR3 nucleotides: TGTGCCAGCAGGAGAGACTCCTACGAGCAGTACTTC. Translation: CASRRDSYEQYF. The chain has TRBV6-1 and TRBJ2-7; no clear D gene. The CDR3 runs to 12 residues. Germline lookup yields CDR1 MNHNS and CDR2 SASEGT. Trimming took off 6 bases at V and 0 bases at J, with 6 bases between the two ends.

The chain has TRBV7-7 and TRBJ1-6; no clear D gene. Germline V gene data show CDR1 as SSHAT and CDR2 as FNYEAQ (reference sequence). The V gene lost 4 bases and the J gene lost 2 bases, with 12 bases spanning the gap. The CDR3 is 16 amino acids. CDR3: CASSSAVGPYNSPLHF. The CDR3 bases are TGTGCCAGCAGCTCTGCGGTAGGGCCCTATAATTCACCCCTCCACTTT. The full variable domain, in which reference TRBV7-7 and TRBJ1-6 provide the parts outside the CDR3, is GAGVSQSPRYKVTKRGQDVTLRCDPISSHATLYWYQQALGQGPEFLTYFNYEAQPDKSGLPSDRFSAERPEGSISTLTIQRTEQRDSAMYRCASSSAVGPYNSPLHFGNGTRLTVT.

The rearrangement links TRBV7-9 to TRBJ1-1; possibly TRBD1 for D (5 bases). Trimming pared 1 base from V and 4 bases from J, leaving 10 bases between. The germline gives CDR1 SEHNR, CDR2 FQNEAQ (reference sequence). The CDR3 runs to 14 residues. The CDR3, as DNA: TGTGCCAGCAGCTTAGTCTTGGGGGGCACTGAAGCTTTCTTT. Its protein product is CASSLVLGGTEAFF.

The chain recombines TRBV11-2 with TRBJ2-2, with TRBD1 matching 8 bases. This CDR3 has 16 amino acids. J gave up 4 bases and V 3 bases, and 7 bases lay outside the gene matches. Per germline, CDR1 SGHAT and CDR2 FQNNGV. CDR3 region: CASSFERTGPTGELFF. CDR3 nucleotides: TGTGCCAGCAGCTTTGAACGGACAGGGCCCACCGGGGAGCTGTTTTTT.

The V gene is TRBV5-1, the J gene TRBJ2-5, with 7 bases fitting TRBD1. J was trimmed by 3 bases and V by 1 base; bases with no gene match: 3. The length of the CDR3 is 14 residues. Germline V gene sequence: CDR1 SGHRS, CDR2 YFSETQ. CDR3 region: CASSLRQGKETQYF. The CDR3 nucleotides are TGCGCCAGCAGCTTGAGACAGGGAAAAGAGACCCAGTACTTC.

The chain carries TRBV19 and TRBJ1-2; D might be TRBD1 (6 bases). The CDR3 is 15 residues long. CDR1 is LNHDA and CDR2 is SQIVND in the germline V gene (reference sequence). The V and J ends lost 4 bases and 4 bases respectively, with 16 bases between them. CDR3 sequence: CASSNPKQGRYGYTF. The CDR3 DNA reads as TGTGCCAGTAGTAACCCTAAACAGGGCCGCTATGGCTACACCTTC.